This TCR beta chain was profiled in a study of control samples from healthy donors and cancer patients. The protocol was immunoSEQ multiplex PCR, while the TCRdb copy is restricted to in-frame clones and leaves out a portion. The table lists about 140,000 clones, 94% of them singletons. The germline V gene has CDR1 MNHEY and CDR2 SMNVEV (reference sequence). This CDR3 spans 14 amino acids. The V gene end was trimmed by 4 bases and the J gene end by 4 bases; junction bases not matched to a gene: 6. Sequencing was performed on blood. The sequence derives from a man aged 35 to 55 in good health. The genes are TRBV27 and TRBJ2-7; TRBD2 aligns across 8 bases. The CDR3 nucleotides are TGTGCCAGCAGTTCTTCAAGCGGGAGTTACGAGCAGTACTTC. This codes for CASSSSSGSYEQYF.